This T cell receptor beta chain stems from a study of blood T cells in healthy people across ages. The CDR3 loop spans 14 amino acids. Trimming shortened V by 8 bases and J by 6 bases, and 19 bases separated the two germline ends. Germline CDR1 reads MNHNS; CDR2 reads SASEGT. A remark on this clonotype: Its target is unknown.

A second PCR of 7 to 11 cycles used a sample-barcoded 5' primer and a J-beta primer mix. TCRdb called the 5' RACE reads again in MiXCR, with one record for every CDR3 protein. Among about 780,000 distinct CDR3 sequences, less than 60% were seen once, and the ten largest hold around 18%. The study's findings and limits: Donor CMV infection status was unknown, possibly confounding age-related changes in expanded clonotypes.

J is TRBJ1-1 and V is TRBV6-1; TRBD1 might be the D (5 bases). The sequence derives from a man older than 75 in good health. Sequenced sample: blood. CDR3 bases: TGTGCCAGCCGAATCCCCCAGGGTAAAGCTGAAGCTTTCTTT. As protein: CASRIPQGKAEAFF.